What follows are 25 T cell receptor beta chains derived from one specimen sequenced in a study of blood T cell repertoires in COVID-19. Method: immunoSEQ multiplex PCR; TCRdb's copy keeps in-frame clones and lacks some. The sample has 100,000 to 150,000 clones; around 83% are singletons. Sequencing was performed on peripheral blood. These receptor sequences come from a man aged 60 to 75 with acute or convalescent COVID-19.

This clone has a handful of counts. This chain links TRBV5-5 with TRBJ2-7, with TRBD2 as a possible D gene (5 bases). The ends were cut back, 1 base at V and 7 bases at J, with 12 bases in the middle. The CDR3 runs 13 residues. CDR1 is SGHKS and CDR2 is YYEKEE in the germline V gene (reference sequence). Written as DNA, the CDR3 is TGTGCCAGCAGCTTGCATCCCCCGGGGGAGCAGTACTTC. Amino acids: CASSLHPPGEQYF.

V usage is TRBV5-4 and J usage is TRBJ1-3; TRBD1 is a possible D gene (5 bases). The V and J ends lost 5 bases and 4 bases respectively, with 16 bases between them. This CDR3 contains 15 residues. CDR1 is SGHNT, CDR2 YYREEE, per germline (reference sequence). CDR3 loop: CASRGPGQGGNTIYF. CDR3 bases: TGTGCCAGCAGAGGTCCAGGGCAGGGAGGAAACACCATATATTTT.

V and J are TRBV2 and TRBJ1-4, with 9 bases fitting TRBD1. With 5 bases clipped from V and 3 bases from J, the junction kept 4 bases outside the gene matches. The CDR3 sequence is 15 residues long. The germline CDR1 and CDR2 sequences are SNHLY and FYNNEI. The CDR3 coding sequence is TGTGCCAGCAGTATACAGGGGGCACCTAATGAAAAACTGTTTTTT. Protein product: CASSIQGAPNEKLFF.

The sample holds one count of this clone. The V gene is TRBV25-1, the J gene TRBJ2-1; 8 bases agree with TRBD2. Trimming at V came to 6 bases and at J to 6 bases, leaving 10 bases not matched to a gene. The CDR3 has 15 residues. Looked up from germline, CDR1 is MGHDK and CDR2 is SYGVNS. The CDR3 DNA reads TGTGCCAGCAGGGCTCCGGGAGGGCCCGGCAATGAGCAGTTCTTC. This encodes CASRAPGGPGNEQFF.

This clone has a single count. V and J are TRBV7-9 and TRBJ2-5; TRBD2 might be the D (5 bases). V lost 2 bases to trimming and J lost 9 bases, with 16 bases between them. Germline V gene sequence: CDR1 SEHNR, CDR2 FQNEAQ (reference sequence). The CDR3 extends over 14 amino acids. Written as DNA, the CDR3 is TGTGCCAGCAGCTTACTAGCCTCCCTCGTTGCCCAGTACTTC. Its protein is CASSLLASLVAQYF.

The gene calls are TRBV23-1 and TRBJ2-2, with D possibly being TRBD1 (6 bases). TRBV23-1 is marked as an open reading frame, function uncertain. The CDR3 totals 15 residues. Trimming took off 4 bases at V and 3 bases at J, with 12 bases between the two ends. The CDR3 loop is CASSLESGDTGELFF. The CDR3 DNA follows: TGCGCCAGCAGTCTGGAGTCAGGGGACACCGGGGAGCTGTTTTTT.

V is TRBV5-5 and J is TRBJ2-6; D unclear. Germline V gene lookup returns CDR1 SGHKS and CDR2 YYEKEE (reference sequence). CDR3 length: 15 amino acids. Trimming removed 6 bases at V and 0 bases at J, with 10 bases between. As DNA, the CDR3 is TGTGCCAGCACGAAACTGAGCTCTGGGGCCAACGTCCTGACTTTC. Its protein product is CASTKLSSGANVLTF.

This clone has more than one count but fewer than ten. This CDR3 reads CASSLHGGGNEQFF. CDR3 bases: TGTGCCAGCAGTTTGCATGGCGGGGGCAATGAGCAGTTCTTC. J is TRBJ2-1 and V is TRBV28, with 7 positions matching TRBD2. CDR3 length: 14 residues. Germline V gene data show CDR1 as MDHEN and CDR2 as SYDVKM. J gave up 6 bases and V 3 bases, and 5 bases lay outside the gene matches.

J is TRBJ1-1 and V is TRBV2; D might be TRBD1 (5 bases). Trimming pared 4 bases from V and 6 bases from J, leaving 12 bases between. This CDR3 contains 13 residues. Germline values: CDR1 SNHLY, CDR2 FYNNEI. CDR3: CASSAGRVAEAFF. For the CDR3, the DNA is TGTGCCAGCAGTGCGGGCAGGGTGGCTGAAGCTTTCTTT.

This clone was detected only once. The rearrangement uses TRBV30 and TRBJ1-2; 11 nucleotides line up with TRBD1. Per germline, CDR1 GTSNPN and CDR2 SVGIG (reference sequence). V lost 5 bases and J lost 0; bases outside the gene matches: 11. The CDR3 runs to 17 residues. The CDR3 sequence: CAWETGTGGAANYGYTF. The CDR3 bases are TGTGCCTGGGAAACCGGGACAGGGGGAGCAGCTAACTATGGCTACACCTTC.

The gene calls are TRBV7-3 and TRBJ2-3, with D maybe TRBD1 (6 bases). From germline, CDR1 is SGHTA and CDR2 FQGTGA. This CDR3 has 14 residues. Trimming cost V 2 bases and J 4 bases, with 10 bases left between them. This CDR3 reads CASSLGSGADTQYF. As DNA, the CDR3 is TGTGCCAGCAGCTTAGGGTCAGGGGCAGATACGCAGTATTTT.

This chain links TRBV5-3 with TRBJ2-2, with D possibly TRBD1 on 6 matching bases. TRBV5-3 is noted as an ORF with a role that remains uncertain. Trimming removed 6 bases from V and 3 bases from J, with 24 bases in between. This CDR3 contains 18 residues. The CDR3 region is CARIFRATNRVYTGELFF. CDR3 nucleotides: TGTGCCAGAATTTTTCGAGCCACTAACAGGGTGTACACCGGGGAGCTGTTTTTT.

V gene TRBV7-3 combines with J gene TRBJ1-1; TRBD1 aligns across 8 bases. V shed 5 bases and J 5 bases; nucleotides not matched to a gene: 4. CDR1 and CDR2 from the germline V gene are SGHTA and FQGTGA. The CDR3 loop spans 13 amino acids. The CDR3 region has the DNA TGTGCCAGCAGCCTACAGGGGGAGACTGAAGCTTTCTTT. Encoded protein: CASSLQGETEAFF.

The chain couples TRBV10-2 to TRBJ2-3; 8 positions agree with TRBD2. The length of the CDR3 is 14 residues. V lost 6 bases and J lost 3; bases outside the gene matches: 5. CDR1 is WSHSY, CDR2 SAAADI, per germline. The chain's CDR3 is CASREAGGTDTQYF. Written as DNA, the CDR3 is TGCGCCAGCAGGGAGGCGGGAGGAACAGATACGCAGTATTTT.

The V call is TRBV30, the J call TRBJ1-4, with 9 bases that match TRBD1. Germline V CDR1 and CDR2: GTSNPN, SVGIG (reference sequence). This CDR3 is 13 amino acids long. V was pared by 0 bases and J by 10 bases, with 3 bases of the junction left unmatched. For the CDR3, the DNA is TGTGCCTGGAGTGTAGGGACAGGGCGAAAACTGTTTTTT. It codes for CAWSVGTGRKLFF.

The rearrangement links TRBV7-8 to TRBJ1-1; 7 nucleotides align to TRBD1. Per germline, CDR1 SGHVS and CDR2 FQNEAQ. This CDR3 is built from 15 residues. V shed 6 bases and J 0 bases; nucleotides not matched to a gene: 7. Written as DNA, the CDR3 is TGTGCCAGCAGAGATACGGGACAGATGAACACTGAAGCTTTCTTT. Protein product: CASRDTGQMNTEAFF.

This rearrangement joins TRBV30 to TRBJ2-3; 8 nucleotides match TRBD2. Germline CDR1 and CDR2: GTSNPN and SVGIG (reference sequence). The CDR3 runs to 15 residues. J was trimmed by 2 bases and V by 5 bases; bases with no gene match: 9. This CDR3 is CAWSGLAGHTDTQYF. Written as DNA, the CDR3 is TGTGCCTGGTCGGGGCTAGCGGGCCACACAGATACGCAGTATTTT.

The rearrangement uses TRBV2 and TRBJ2-7, with a weak D call TRBD1 (5 bases). This CDR3 region has 15 residues. Between the trimmed V and J ends, which lost 5 bases and 0 bases, there was a span of 14 bases. CDR1 is SNHLY, CDR2 FYNNEI, per germline. The CDR3 region is CASSYLRQSSYEQYF. The CDR3 nucleotides are TGTGCCAGCAGTTATCTACGACAGAGCTCCTACGAGCAGTACTTC.

The chain couples TRBV19 to TRBJ2-1, with D perhaps matching TRBD1 (5 bases). The CDR3 has 16 amino acids. Germline CDR1 LNHDA, CDR2 SQIVND (reference sequence). The ends were cut back, 5 bases at V and 2 bases at J, with 16 bases in the middle. Here the CDR3 DNA reads TGTGCCAGTAGTCCCTATTTCGAGGACACCTACAATGAGCAGTTCTTC. Its protein product is CASSPYFEDTYNEQFF.

This chain connects TRBV10-3 to TRBJ1-2; 7 bases fit TRBD1. Germline loops: CDR1 ENHRY, CDR2 SYGVKD. Germline trimming cut 8 bases from V and 2 bases from J; bases unmatched to any gene: 5. This CDR3 spans 13 amino acids. The CDR3 DNA follows: TGTGCCATCGCGGGACAGCTAAACTATGGCTACACCTTC. This gives the protein CAIAGQLNYGYTF.

V usage is TRBV11-2 and J usage is TRBJ1-4; TRBD1 matches at 9 bases. Per the germline V gene, CDR1 is SGHAT and CDR2 is FQNNGV. V shed 5 bases, J shed 5 bases, and the junction held 6 bases outside the gene matches. The CDR3 runs to 15 residues. DNA for the CDR3: TGTGCCAGCAGCCAGACAGGGGGGAGGAATGAAAAACTGTTTTTT. Translating it yields CASSQTGGRNEKLFF.

The chain has TRBV7-8 and TRBJ1-2; 7 bases match TRBD1. CDR1 SGHVS and CDR2 FQNEAQ come from the germline V gene. The V segment lost 5 bases and the J segment 5 bases; nucleotides outside the gene matches: 8. The CDR3 extends over 14 amino acids. The CDR3 protein is CASSGRTGEYGYTF. CDR3 coding DNA: TGTGCCAGCAGCGGGCGGACAGGTGAATATGGCTACACCTTC.

This chain uses TRBV5-1 with TRBJ1-1; no clear D gene. V was trimmed by 5 bases and J by 1 base, leaving 9 bases between them. Germline V lookup: CDR1 SGHRS, CDR2 YFSETQ. CDR3 length equals 13 residues. The CDR3 DNA sequence: TGCGCCAGCAGACCCGGGAGGAACACTGAAGCTTTCTTT. Residues: CASRPGRNTEAFF.

The chain is built from TRBV12-3 or TRBV12-4 and TRBJ2-1; D gene uncertain. Deletions cut 4 bases from V and 9 bases from J, with 13 bases between. The CDR3 length is 13 residues. The DNA of the CDR3 is TGTGCCAGCAGTTCCTCCGTAAGCACTGAGCAGTTCTTC. Amino acid sequence: CASSSSVSTEQFF.

This clone was observed a single time. The chain has TRBV5-4 and TRBJ2-1, with a possible D match to TRBD2 (6 bases). Trimming shortened V by 0 bases and J by 4 bases, and 14 bases separated the two germline ends. CDR3 size: 16 residues. Germline V lookup: CDR1 SGHNT, CDR2 YYREEE (reference sequence). The CDR3 sequence: CASSLEGRDPYNEQFF. Written as DNA, the CDR3 is TGTGCCAGCAGCTTGGAAGGGCGGGACCCGTACAATGAGCAGTTCTTC.